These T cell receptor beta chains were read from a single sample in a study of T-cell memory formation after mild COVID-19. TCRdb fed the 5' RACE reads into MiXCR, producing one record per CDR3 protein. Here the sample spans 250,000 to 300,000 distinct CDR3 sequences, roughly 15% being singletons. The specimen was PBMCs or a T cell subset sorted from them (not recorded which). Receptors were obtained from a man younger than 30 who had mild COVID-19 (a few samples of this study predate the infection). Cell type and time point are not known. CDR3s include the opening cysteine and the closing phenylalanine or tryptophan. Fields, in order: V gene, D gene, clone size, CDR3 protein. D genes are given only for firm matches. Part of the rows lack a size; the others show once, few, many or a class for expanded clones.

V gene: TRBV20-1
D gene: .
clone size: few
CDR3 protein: CSARGANTGELFF

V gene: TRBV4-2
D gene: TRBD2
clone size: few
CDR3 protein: CASSQDPPSGGVETQYF

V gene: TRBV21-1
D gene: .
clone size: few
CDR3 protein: CASSKPGLAGGPVDEQFF

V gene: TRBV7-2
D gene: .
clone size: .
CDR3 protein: CASSLVSLSPGRGASGNTIYF

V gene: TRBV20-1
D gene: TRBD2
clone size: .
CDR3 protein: CSARDLVLAGGTYNEQFF

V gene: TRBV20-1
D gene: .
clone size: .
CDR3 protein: CSAGHSYNEQFF

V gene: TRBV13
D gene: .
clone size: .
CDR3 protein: CASSLGYWRGLMNTEAFF

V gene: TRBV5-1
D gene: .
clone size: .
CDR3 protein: CASSWGRSLETQYF

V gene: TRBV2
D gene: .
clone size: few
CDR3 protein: CASSGPAGWGKNTGELFF

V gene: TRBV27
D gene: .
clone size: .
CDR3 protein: CASSLSNRANTEAFF

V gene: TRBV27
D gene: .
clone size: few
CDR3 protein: CASSIGLISNQPQHF

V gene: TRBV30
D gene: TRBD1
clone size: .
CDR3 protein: CAWSPRKGAGTDTQYF

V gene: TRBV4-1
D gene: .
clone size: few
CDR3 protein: CASSSPQGGNYGYTF

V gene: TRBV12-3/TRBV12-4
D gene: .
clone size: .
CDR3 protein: CASSPGQPQHF

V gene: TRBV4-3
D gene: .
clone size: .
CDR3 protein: CASSQDSTGSRTDTQYF

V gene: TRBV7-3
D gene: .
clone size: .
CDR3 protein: CASSNRKDTEAFF

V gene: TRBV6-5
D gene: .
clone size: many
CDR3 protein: CASSRRPVDEKLFF

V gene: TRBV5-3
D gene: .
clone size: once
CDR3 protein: CARSFLPYYNEQFF

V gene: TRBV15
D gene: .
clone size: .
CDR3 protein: CATSRAQAYGGNQPQHF

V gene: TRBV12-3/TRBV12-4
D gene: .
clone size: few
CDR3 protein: CASSYGEAYGYTF

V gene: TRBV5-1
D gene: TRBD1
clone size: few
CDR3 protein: CASSSWGQGNIQYF

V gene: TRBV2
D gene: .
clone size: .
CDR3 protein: CASSDNVQRPQHF

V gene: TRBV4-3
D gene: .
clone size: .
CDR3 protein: CASSQEHRPADTQYF

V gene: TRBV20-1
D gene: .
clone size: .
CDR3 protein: CSAEDSQGPWNTIYF

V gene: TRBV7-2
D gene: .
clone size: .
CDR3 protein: CASSSRVGNEQFF

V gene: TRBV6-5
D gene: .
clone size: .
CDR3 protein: CASSPHLNYGYTF

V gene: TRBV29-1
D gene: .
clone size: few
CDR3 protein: CSVGTGGGANF

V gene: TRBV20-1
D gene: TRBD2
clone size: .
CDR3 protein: CSARDPLAGATTDTQYF